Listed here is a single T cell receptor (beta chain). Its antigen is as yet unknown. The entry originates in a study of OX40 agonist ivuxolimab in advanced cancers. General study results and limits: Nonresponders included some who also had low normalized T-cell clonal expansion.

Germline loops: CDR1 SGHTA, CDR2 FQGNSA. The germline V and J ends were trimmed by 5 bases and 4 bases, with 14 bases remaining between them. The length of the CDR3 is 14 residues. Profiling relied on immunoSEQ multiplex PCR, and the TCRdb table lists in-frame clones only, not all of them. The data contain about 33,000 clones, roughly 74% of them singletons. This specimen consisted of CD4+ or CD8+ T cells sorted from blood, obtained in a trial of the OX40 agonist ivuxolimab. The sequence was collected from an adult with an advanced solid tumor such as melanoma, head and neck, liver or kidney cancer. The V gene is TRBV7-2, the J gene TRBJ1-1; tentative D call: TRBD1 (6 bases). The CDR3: CASSRTRGGTEAFF. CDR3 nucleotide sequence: TGTGCCAGCAGCCGTACCAGGGGTGGCACTGAAGCTTTCTTT.